The 5 T cell receptor beta chains given below trace back to one sample, sequenced in a study of blood T cells in healthy people across ages. The use of a sample-barcoded 5' primer and a J-beta primer mix characterized a second PCR of 7 to 11 cycles. TCRdb analysed the 5' RACE reads with MiXCR anew, one entry per CDR3 protein. Of more than 800,000 distinct CDR3 sequences listed, 35% to 55% are singletons. Specimen: blood. The receptors were gathered from a woman between 55 and 75 years old in good health.

The chain links TRBV20-1 to TRBJ1-2; 7 bases line up with TRBD1. Germline CDR1 reads DFQATT; CDR2 reads SNEGSKA (reference sequence). There are 14 residues in the CDR3. J gave up 7 bases and V 3 bases, and 11 bases lay outside the gene matches. CDR3 loop: CSARIGDSLLGYTF. CDR3 DNA sequence: TGCAGTGCTAGGATTGGGGACAGCCTCCTTGGCTACACCTTC.

The rearrangement links TRBV30 to TRBJ2-7; D possibly corresponds to TRBD2 (6 bases). Germline lookup yields CDR1 GTSNPN and CDR2 SVGIG (reference sequence). The length of the CDR3 is 15 residues. With 0 bases removed from V and 2 bases from J, the gap between germline ends came to 14 bases. CDR3 bases: TGTGCCTGGAGTGTACGGGCGGGGCGGGCCTACGAGCAGTACTTC. Its translation: CAWSVRAGRAYEQYF. The full variable domain, rest sourced from reference TRBV30 and TRBJ2-7, is SQTIHQWPATLVQPVGSPLSLECTVEGTSNPNLYWYRQAAGRGLQLLFYSVGIGQISSEVPQNLSASRPQDRQFILSSKKLLLSDSGFYLCAWSVRAGRAYEQYFGPGTRLTVT.

This clonotype turned up a few times. The V and J genes are TRBV6-6 and TRBJ2-1, with 12 positions matching TRBD1. CDR1 is MNHNY, CDR2 SVGAGI, per germline (reference sequence). The V gene end was trimmed by 5 bases and the J gene end by 8 bases; junction bases not matched to a gene: 7. This CDR3 has 15 residues. Here the CDR3 DNA reads TGTGCCAGCAGTAGCCGGGACAGGGGGCACGATGAGCAGTTCTTC. It translates to CASSSRDRGHDEQFF.

This clonotype was picked up a small number of times. The chain recombines TRBV9 with TRBJ2-5, with 12 bases aligning to TRBD2. CDR3 length: 17 residues. J was trimmed by 2 bases and V by 0 bases; bases with no gene match: 5. Germline loops: CDR1 SGDLS, CDR2 YYNGEE. The CDR3 spells CASSVAATSGGQETQYF. As DNA, the CDR3 is TGTGCCAGCAGCGTAGCCGCGACTAGCGGGGGACAAGAGACCCAGTACTTC.

This clonotype was counted a few times. This chain joins TRBV5-1 and TRBJ2-6; no reliable D call. This CDR3 region has 18 residues. Germline CDR1 is SGHRS and CDR2 is YFSETQ. V was pared by 4 bases and J by 0 bases, with 17 bases between. The CDR3 DNA follows: TGCGCCAGCAGCACCCAACCTGTAACCCTCTCTGGGGCCAACGTCCTGACTTTC. Protein product: CASSTQPVTLSGANVLTF. Variable domain in full (rest from reference TRBV5-1 and TRBJ2-6): KAGVTQTPRYLIKTRGQQVTLSCSPISGHRSVSWYQQTPGQGLQFLFEYFSETQRNKGNFPGRFSGRQFSNSRSEMNVSTLELGDSALYLCASSTQPVTLSGANVLTFGAGSRLTVL.